This TCR beta chain was sequenced for a study of T cell clonality in common variable immunodeficiency. Study-wide findings and caveats: Reportedly, TCR beta sequences from common variable immunodeficiency showed fewer deletions and N-nucleotide insertions. TCRbeta clonality was increased in CVID versus healthy controls.

The sample holds many counts of this clone. Its antigen is unidentified. Reduced serum IgG, IgA and/or IgM plus specific antibody deficiency defined CVID. Blood came from CVID subjects not ill and not taking immunomodulatory or immunosuppressive medication. Equal genomic DNA amounts from CVID and control samples were sequenced. Produced via immunoSEQ multiplex PCR; TCRdb's table is partial and in-frame only. The sample has 35,000 or so clones, none seen only once; the top ten hold 6.1%. This receptor was obtained from a human donor with common variable immunodeficiency. The material sequenced was peripheral blood mononuclear cells.

The covered CDR3 bases are TGTGCCAGTAGTATGGGACAGGGGGCGCAGGCCCTCTATGGC. This encodes CASSMGQGAQALYG. The entire CDR3 is CASSMGQGAQALYGYTF. The gene calls are TRBV19 and TRBJ1-2; 12 bases fit TRBD1. The read falls 3 residues short of the CDR3 end, and the missing part is taken from the germline J gene. This CDR3 spans 17 amino acids. J gave up 4 bases and V 3 bases, and 9 bases lay outside the gene matches. CDR1 is LNHDA, CDR2 SQIVND, per germline (reference sequence).